One sample yielded the 27 T cell receptor beta chains listed below, sequenced in a study of blood T cells in healthy people across ages. Alongside a J-beta primer mix, a sample-barcoded 5' primer served in a second PCR lasting about 7 to 12 cycles. TCRdb re-analysed the 5' RACE reads in MiXCR, keeping a single row per CDR3 protein. The data hold over 1,500,000 distinct CDR3 sequences, with about two fifths observed a single time. Sequenced material: blood. These receptors were collected from a human donor in good health.

The chain carries TRBV24-1 and TRBJ1-2, with 7 bases matching TRBD1. This CDR3 is 14 amino acids long. Trimming took 3 bases from V and 4 from J; bases not matched to a gene: 4. The germline V gene has CDR1 KGHDR and CDR2 SFDVKD. This CDR3 reads CATSDTDRIYGYTF. DNA for the CDR3: TGTGCCACCAGTGATACGGACAGGATCTATGGCTACACCTTC.

This clonotype was seen a few times. The chain is built from TRBV2 and TRBJ2-1, with D hard to call. The V gene's germline CDR1 is SNHLY and CDR2 FYNNEI. With 3 bases removed from V and 3 bases from J, the gap between germline ends came to 12 bases. The CDR3 runs 15 residues. The CDR3 DNA reads TGTGCCAGCAGTGAGATCAACGGAATCTACAATGAGCAGTTCTTC. Protein sequence: CASSEINGIYNEQFF.

The rearrangement links TRBV29-1 to TRBJ2-1, with 12 positions matching TRBD2. Germline values: CDR1 SQVTM, CDR2 ANQGSEA. This CDR3 spans 16 amino acids. Trimming at V came to 3 bases and at J to 10 bases, leaving 13 bases not matched to a gene. Here the CDR3 DNA reads TGCAGCGTTGACCCAACCGGCGCTAGCGGGGGGGACGAGCAGTTCTTC. Translated: CSVDPTGASGGDEQFF.

The chain employs TRBV30 and TRBJ1-2; D ambiguous. With 0 bases removed from V and 2 bases from J, the gap between germline ends came to 4 bases. CDR1 and CDR2 (germline): GTSNPN, SVGIG (reference sequence). The CDR3 is 12 residues long. CDR3 sequence (DNA): TGTGCCTGGAGTGTCCAGAACTATGGCTACACCTTC. It translates to CAWSVQNYGYTF.

The J gene is TRBJ2-3, the V gene TRBV6-6, with D perhaps matching TRBD2 (5 bases). V lost 6 bases and J 9 bases, leaving 13 bases between the germline ends. The CDR3 totals 12 residues. CDR1 is MNHNY and CDR2 is SVGAGI in the germline V gene (reference sequence). The CDR3 protein is CASSTPGKTQYF. The DNA for the CDR3 is TGTGCCAGCAGCACCCCGGGGAAGACGCAGTATTTT.

This clonotype was detected only a few times. CDR3 residues: CASSLARGPSYNEQFF. CDR3 sequence (DNA): TGTGCCAGCAGCTTAGCGCGGGGGCCTTCCTACAATGAGCAGTTCTTC. The chain recombines TRBV7-2 with TRBJ2-1; D perhaps matches TRBD2 (7 bases). The V end lost 0 bases, the J end lost 1 base, and 10 bases lay between the germline ends. The CDR3 contains 16 residues. Germline loops: CDR1 SGHTA, CDR2 FQGNSA.

This rearrangement joins TRBV28 to TRBJ1-1, with D perhaps matching TRBD1 (5 bases). Germline assignment: CDR1 MDHEN and CDR2 SYDVKM. V was pared by 7 bases and J by 6 bases, with 18 bases between. This CDR3 region has 14 residues. CDR3 in DNA: TGTGCCAGCACCCCCTACGGGGGTCATTCTGAAGCTTTCTTT. Translating it yields CASTPYGGHSEAFF.

This clonotype showed up just a few times. The CDR3 nucleotides are TGCGCCAGCAGCCAAGCCTTACAGGGGGGGTTTGAAAAACTGTTTTTT. Amino acid sequence: CASSQALQGGFEKLFF. The genes are TRBV4-3 and TRBJ1-4, with TRBD1 matching over 8 bases. V lost 1 base, J lost 7 bases, and 8 bases stayed unmatched. CDR1 and CDR2 (germline): LGHNA, YSLEER. The CDR3 loop spans 16 amino acids.

This clonotype was seen just once. The chain links TRBV4-2 to TRBJ1-2, with a tentative D call TRBD1 (6 bases). Trimming removed 0 bases from V and 4 bases from J, with 18 bases in between. The CDR3 sequence is 17 residues long. Germline V gives CDR1 LGHNA, CDR2 YNFKEQ. The CDR3 sequence is CASSQDLERQGSYGYTF. CDR3 DNA sequence: TGTGCCAGCAGCCAAGATTTAGAACGGCAGGGGAGCTATGGCTACACCTTC.

This clonotype was counted a single time. The chain employs TRBV5-1 and TRBJ1-2; D might be TRBD1 (5 bases). The CDR3 runs 14 residues. V was pared by 3 bases and J by 7 bases, with 16 bases between. Germline V gene sequence: CDR1 SGHRS, CDR2 YFSETQ. In nucleotides, the CDR3 is TGCGCCAGCAGCTCCCTTCTGGGGGAGGGTGGCTACACCTTC. Its protein is CASSSLLGEGGYTF.

This clonotype turned up a few times. This CDR3 reads CASSSQIREQFF. The CDR3 nucleotides are TGTGCCAGCAGTTCCCAGATTCGAGAACAGTTCTTC. The genes are TRBV28 and TRBJ2-1, with D unclear. This CDR3 spans 12 amino acids. Trimming removed 4 bases at V and 13 bases at J, with 14 bases between. Germline V gene data show CDR1 as MDHEN and CDR2 as SYDVKM.

The CDR3 region is CASSSDSKGVNEQFF. The CDR3 region has the DNA TGTGCCAGCAGCTCCGACTCCAAGGGGGTTAATGAGCAGTTCTTC. The V gene is TRBV7-6, the J gene TRBJ2-1; D is possibly TRBD1 (6 bases). This CDR3 comprises 15 residues. The ends were cut back, 4 bases at V and 7 bases at J, with 17 bases in the middle. Looked up from germline, CDR1 is SGHVS and CDR2 is FNYEAQ.

This clonotype was picked up a small number of times. The chain carries TRBV7-9 and TRBJ2-1, with D perhaps TRBD2 (6 bases). The germline V gene has CDR1 SEHNR and CDR2 FQNEAQ (reference sequence). CDR3 length equals 14 residues. Trimming removed 3 bases at V and 12 bases at J, with 18 bases between. The CDR3 loop is CASSFRTTSSWQFF. CDR3 bases: TGTGCCAGCAGCTTTAGAACAACTAGCAGTTGGCAGTTCTTC.

The rearrangement links TRBV4-1 to TRBJ1-1; a possible D gene is TRBD1 (5 bases). The CDR3 sequence is 13 residues long. Trimming stripped 9 bases from V and 3 bases from J, with 14 bases between. CDR1 and CDR2 from the germline V gene are MGHRA and YSYEKL. The CDR3 DNA reads TGCGCCAGTTACGGGGCCTCGGACACTGAAGCTTTCTTT. It translates to CASYGASDTEAFF.

V is TRBV2 and J is TRBJ2-1, with 8 bases lining up with TRBD1. V shed 5 bases, J shed 8 bases, and the junction held 5 bases outside the gene matches. The CDR3 covers 13 residues. Germline assignment: CDR1 SNHLY and CDR2 FYNNEI. CDR3: CASSNGQGYEQFF. DNA for the CDR3: TGTGCCAGCAGTAACGGACAGGGATATGAGCAGTTCTTC. The whole variable domain, remainder taken from reference TRBV2 and TRBJ2-1, is EPEVTQTPSHQVTQMGQEVILRCVPISNHLYFYWYRQILGQKVEFLVSFYNNEISEKSEIFDDQFSVERPDGSNFTLKIRSTKLEDSAMYFCASSNGQGYEQFFGPGTRLTVL.

There are a few counts of this clonotype. The chain has TRBV24-1 and TRBJ2-5; perhaps D is TRBD1 or TRBD2 (6 bases each). Germline CDR1 is KGHDR and CDR2 is SFDVKD. With 6 bases removed from V and 11 bases from J, the gap between germline ends came to 12 bases. This CDR3 contains 11 residues. CDR3 region: CATSRGGQQYF. The CDR3 region has the DNA TGTGCCACCAGTAGGGGAGGACAGCAGTACTTC.

The chain uses TRBV20-1 and TRBJ1-1; the D is unclear. V shed 4 bases and J shed 4 bases, with 13 bases lying between them. Germline lookup yields CDR1 DFQATT and CDR2 SNEGSKA (reference sequence). CDR3 length equals 13 residues. CDR3 region: CSATPGAITEAFF. The CDR3 DNA reads TGCAGTGCTACCCCCGGAGCGATCACTGAAGCTTTCTTT.

This sequence joins TRBV5-1 and TRBJ2-7; D unclear. CDR1 is SGHRS, CDR2 YFSETQ, per germline. V lost 0 bases to trimming and J lost 4 bases, with 11 bases between them. The CDR3 has 14 amino acids. The CDR3 here is CASSLGLHRYEQYF. CDR3 nucleotides: TGCGCCAGCAGCTTGGGTCTCCACCGGTACGAGCAGTACTTC.

The table lists this clonotype with a few counts. CDR3 protein: CASSQLGLANTGELFF. The CDR3 DNA reads TGCGCCAGCAGCCAGCTAGGGTTAGCGAACACCGGGGAGCTGTTTTTT. V and J are TRBV4-3 and TRBJ2-2; D uncertain. Germline lookup yields CDR1 LGHNA and CDR2 YSLEER. V lost 3 bases, J lost 0 bases, and 11 bases lay in between. CDR3 length: 16 amino acids.

The chain recombines TRBV30 with TRBJ2-3; TRBD2 matches 9 bases. V was clipped by 5 bases and J by 2 bases; unmatched bases: 5. In germline, CDR1 is GTSNPN, CDR2 SVGIG (reference sequence). This CDR3 comprises 14 residues. The CDR3 loop is CAWVAGAFTDTQYF. The DNA of the CDR3 is TGTGCCTGGGTAGCGGGGGCCTTCACAGATACGCAGTATTTT. Full variable domain (outside the CDR3, taken from reference TRBV30 and TRBJ2-3): SQTIHQWPATLVQPVGSPLSLECTVEGTSNPNLYWYRQAAGRGLQLLFYSVGIGQISSEVPQNLSASRPQDRQFILSSKKLLLSDSGFYLCAWVAGAFTDTQYFGPGTRLTVL.

This rearrangement joins TRBV20-1 to TRBJ2-1; 8 positions match TRBD2. CDR3 length equals 15 residues. V lost 6 bases to trimming and J lost 5 bases; unmatched junction nucleotides: 12. Germline CDR1 DFQATT, CDR2 SNEGSKA (reference sequence). The CDR3 loop reads CSAHVSGAEDNEQFF. CDR3 nucleotide sequence: TGCAGTGCCCACGTTAGCGGGGCTGAAGACAATGAGCAGTTCTTC.

The V gene is TRBV5-5, the J gene TRBJ2-3, with D perhaps being TRBD1 or TRBD2 (6 bases each). The CDR3 runs to 15 residues. The V gene's germline CDR1 is SGHKS and CDR2 YYEKEE (reference sequence). The V gene lost 0 bases and the J gene lost 3 bases, with 11 bases spanning the gap. The CDR3 nucleotides are TGTGCCAGCAGCTTGGGGGGGGCATGGACAGATACGCAGTATTTT. It is translated as CASSLGGAWTDTQYF.

This clonotype was seen a handful of times. The chain is built from TRBV29-1 and TRBJ2-3; D is ambiguous. The germline gives CDR1 SQVTM, CDR2 ANQGSEA. The CDR3 extends over 14 amino acids. V was clipped by 4 bases and J by 2 bases, with 13 bases between them. The CDR3 DNA reads TGCAGCGTTGCACCAGGACCTCTCACAGATACGCAGTATTTT. It translates to CSVAPGPLTDTQYF.

As regards this clonotype: A junction boundary mismatches the germline segment, possibly from a read error. The chain is built from TRBV19 and TRBJ2-5; D possibly uses TRBD1 or TRBD2 (6 bases each). CDR1 LNHDA and CDR2 SQIVND come from the germline V gene (reference sequence). This CDR3 comprises 13 residues. The CDR3: CTSSIGGQATQYF. In DNA form, the CDR3 reads TGTACCAGTAGTATAGGGGGGCAAGCGACCCAGTACTTC.

This chain connects TRBV7-9 to TRBJ2-7; weak D call: TRBD1 (6 bases). CDR3 length equals 15 residues. V lost 4 bases and J lost 2, with 15 bases in between. Germline V gene sequence: CDR1 SEHNR, CDR2 FQNEAQ (reference sequence). The CDR3 sequence is CASSSPIGTTYEQYF. The CDR3 DNA sequence: TGTGCCAGCAGCTCCCCAATAGGGACAACCTACGAGCAGTACTTC.

V gene TRBV7-2 combines with J gene TRBJ1-2; D uncertain. The CDR3 sequence is 11 residues long. Germline V CDR1 and CDR2: SGHTA, FQGNSA. V gave up 11 bases and J gave up 4 bases, with 11 bases separating them. This CDR3 is CAREVGYGYTF. CDR3 bases: TGTGCCCGGGAAGTCGGCTATGGCTACACCTTC.

This clonotype was observed many times. V usage is TRBV10-3 and J usage is TRBJ2-7, with TRBD1 identical over 9 bases. The CDR3 totals 13 residues. V trimming: 7 bases; J trimming: 4 bases; junction bases outside the gene matches: 5. Germline CDR1 ENHRY, CDR2 SYGVKD. CDR3 in DNA: TGTGCCATCAATTTGGGACAGGGATACGAGCAGTACTTC. Translation: CAINLGQGYEQYF.